The 4 T cell receptor beta chains reported below all come from one sample, sequenced in a study of CD8+ T cells in alopecia areata. Extracted RNA was reverse transcribed into cDNA, the sequencing template. This table comes from immunoSEQ multiplex PCR, and its TCRdb copy is limited to in-frame clones, with some not included. The sample yields 150,000 to 180,000 clones, 40% to 65% seen once. The sequenced sample was CD8+ T cells sorted from blood, obtained at week 0. These receptors were taken from a human donor with alopecia areata.

This chain uses TRBV2 with TRBJ2-5, with TRBD1 matching over 7 bases. Germline lookup yields CDR1 SNHLY and CDR2 FYNNEI. Germline trimming cut 2 bases from V and 1 base from J; bases unmatched to any gene: 13. This CDR3 spans 18 amino acids. CDR3: CASSERVYRGEGQETQYF. The CDR3 DNA reads TGTGCCAGCAGTGAACGGGTTTACAGGGGAGAGGGCCAAGAGACCCAGTACTTC.

The genes are TRBV7-8 and TRBJ2-7; D not resolved. The CDR3 loop spans 15 amino acids. V shed 5 bases and J shed 3 bases, with 17 bases lying between them. Germline lookup yields CDR1 SGHVS and CDR2 FQNEAQ. The CDR3 region is CASSPASGSHYEQYF. The CDR3 DNA reads TGTGCCAGCAGCCCCGCTTCCGGCAGTCACTACGAGCAGTACTTC.

This clone was picked up one time. The rearrangement joins TRBV29-1 to TRBJ1-2, with no clear D. The CDR3 has 12 residues. V gave up 3 bases and J gave up 7 bases, with 12 bases separating them. Germline assignment: CDR1 SQVTM and CDR2 ANQGSEA. The CDR3 DNA is TGCAGCGTTGACGGGGAGAGAGGTGGCTACACCTTC. The encoded protein is CSVDGERGGYTF.

This clone was found a few times. The V and J genes are TRBV4-3 and TRBJ2-4, with D possibly being TRBD2 (6 bases). Germline V lookup: CDR1 LGHNA, CDR2 YSLEER. V lost 1 base, J lost 3 bases, and 10 bases lay in between. The CDR3 is made up of 15 amino acids. The CDR3 reads CASSQAWGGKNIQYF. The CDR3 DNA reads as TGCGCCAGCAGCCAAGCCTGGGGAGGCAAAAACATTCAGTACTTC.